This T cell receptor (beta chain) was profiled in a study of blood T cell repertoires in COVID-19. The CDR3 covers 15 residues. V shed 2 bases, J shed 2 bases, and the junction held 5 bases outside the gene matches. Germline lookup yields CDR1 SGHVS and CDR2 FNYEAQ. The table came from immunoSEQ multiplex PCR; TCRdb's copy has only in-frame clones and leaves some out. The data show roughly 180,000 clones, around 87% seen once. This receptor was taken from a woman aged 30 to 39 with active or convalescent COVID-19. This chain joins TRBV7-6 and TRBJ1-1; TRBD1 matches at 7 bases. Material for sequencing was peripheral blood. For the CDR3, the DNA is TGTGCCAGCAGCTTAATCTCAGGGGGAAACACTGAAGCTTTCTTT. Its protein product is CASSLISGGNTEAFF.